The clone carrying this T cell receptor (beta chain) has a count of ten or more. Antigen unknown. V was pared by 5 bases and J by 0 bases, with 11 bases of the junction left unmatched. This CDR3 has 17 residues. Germline assignment: CDR1 SEHNR and CDR2 FQNEAQ (reference sequence). It was by 5'RACE with 10-nucleotide random UMIs that the cDNA was made. Each CDR3 protein is one row after TCRdb ran MiXCR on the 5' RACE reads. The table lists around 70,000 distinct CDR3 sequences, around 5% of them singletons. This specimen belongs to a study of neurological immune-mediated disorders. Study results and caveats: No CDR3 amino acid sequences were shared by expanded clones across subjects, suggesting private repertoires in all groups.

The clonotype originates from a man between 18 and 29 years old with multiple sclerosis. The chain recombines TRBV7-9 with TRBJ1-1, with 8 bases matching TRBD1. The specimen was PBMCs. The CDR3 nucleotides are TGTGCCAGCAGCCTACGGACAGGGCATATACTGAACACTGAAGCTTTCTTT. It is translated as CASSLRTGHILNTEAFF.